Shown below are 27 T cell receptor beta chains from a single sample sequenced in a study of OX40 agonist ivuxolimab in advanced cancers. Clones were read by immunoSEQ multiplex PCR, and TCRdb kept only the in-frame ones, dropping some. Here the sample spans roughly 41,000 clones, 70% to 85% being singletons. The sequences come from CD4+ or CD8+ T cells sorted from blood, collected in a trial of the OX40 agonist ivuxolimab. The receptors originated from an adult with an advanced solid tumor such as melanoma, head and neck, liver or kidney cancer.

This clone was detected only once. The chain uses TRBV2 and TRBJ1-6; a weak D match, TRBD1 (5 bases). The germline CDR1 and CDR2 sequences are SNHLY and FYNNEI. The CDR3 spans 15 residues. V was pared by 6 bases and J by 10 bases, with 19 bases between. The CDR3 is CASRTQAGVGSPLHF. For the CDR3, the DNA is TGTGCCAGCAGGACCCAGGCGGGGGTAGGCTCACCCCTCCACTTT.

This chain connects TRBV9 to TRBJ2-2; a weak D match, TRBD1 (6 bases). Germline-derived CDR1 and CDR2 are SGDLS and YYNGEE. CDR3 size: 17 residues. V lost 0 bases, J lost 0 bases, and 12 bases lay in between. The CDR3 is CASSVDRDNANTGELFF. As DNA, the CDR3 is TGTGCCAGCAGCGTAGACCGGGACAACGCGAACACCGGGGAGCTGTTTTTT.

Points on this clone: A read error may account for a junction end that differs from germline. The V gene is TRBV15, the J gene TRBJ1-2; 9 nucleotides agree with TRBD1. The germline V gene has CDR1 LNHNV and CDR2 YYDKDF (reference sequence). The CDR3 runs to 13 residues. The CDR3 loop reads CATSRSTDRGELF. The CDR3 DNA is TGTGCCACCAGCAGATCTACGGACAGGGGAGAGCTCTTC.

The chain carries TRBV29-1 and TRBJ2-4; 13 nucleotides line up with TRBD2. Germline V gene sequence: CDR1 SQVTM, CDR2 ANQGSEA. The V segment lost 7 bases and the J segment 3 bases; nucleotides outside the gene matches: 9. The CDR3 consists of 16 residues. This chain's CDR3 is CSASTSGGFGKNIQYF. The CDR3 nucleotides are TGCAGCGCTTCGACTAGCGGGGGGTTTGGCAAAAACATTCAGTACTTC. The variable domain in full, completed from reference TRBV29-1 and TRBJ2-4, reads SAVISQKPSRDICQRGTSLTIQCQVDSQVTMMFWYRQQPGQSLTLIATANQGSEATYESGFVIDKFPISRPNLTFSTLTVSNMSPEDSSIYLCSASTSGGFGKNIQYFGAGTRLSVL.

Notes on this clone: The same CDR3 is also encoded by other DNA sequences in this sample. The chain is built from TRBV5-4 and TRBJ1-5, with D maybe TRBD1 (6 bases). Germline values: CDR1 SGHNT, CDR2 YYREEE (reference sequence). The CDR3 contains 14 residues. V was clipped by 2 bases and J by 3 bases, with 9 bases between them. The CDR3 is CASSLGGSNQPQHF. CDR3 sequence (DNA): TGTGCCAGCAGCTTAGGGGGATCCAATCAGCCCCAGCATTTT.

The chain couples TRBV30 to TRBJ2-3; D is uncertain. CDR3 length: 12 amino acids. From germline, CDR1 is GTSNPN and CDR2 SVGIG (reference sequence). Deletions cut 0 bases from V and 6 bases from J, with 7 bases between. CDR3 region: CAWSVDLDTQYF. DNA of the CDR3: TGTGCCTGGAGTGTAGACTTGGATACGCAGTATTTT.

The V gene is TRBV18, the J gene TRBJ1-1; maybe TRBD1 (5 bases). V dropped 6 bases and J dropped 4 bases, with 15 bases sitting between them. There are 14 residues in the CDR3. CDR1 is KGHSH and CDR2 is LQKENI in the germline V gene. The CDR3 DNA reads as TGTGCCAGCTCCCTTGACAGTCTGGGCACTGAAGCTTTCTTT. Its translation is CASSLDSLGTEAFF.

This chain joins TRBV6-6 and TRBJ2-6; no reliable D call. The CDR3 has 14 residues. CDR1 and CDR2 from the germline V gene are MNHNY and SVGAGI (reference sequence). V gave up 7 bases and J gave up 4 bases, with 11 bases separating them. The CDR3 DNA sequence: TGTGCCAGCACTCGGGCGCAAGGGGCCAACGTCCTGACTTTC. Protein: CASTRAQGANVLTF.

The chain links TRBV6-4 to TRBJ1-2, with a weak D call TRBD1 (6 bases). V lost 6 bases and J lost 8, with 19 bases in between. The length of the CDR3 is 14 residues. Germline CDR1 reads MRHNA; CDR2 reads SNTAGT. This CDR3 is CASSPRQDSGGYTF. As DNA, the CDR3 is TGTGCCAGCAGCCCCAGACAGGATTCTGGCGGCTACACCTTC.

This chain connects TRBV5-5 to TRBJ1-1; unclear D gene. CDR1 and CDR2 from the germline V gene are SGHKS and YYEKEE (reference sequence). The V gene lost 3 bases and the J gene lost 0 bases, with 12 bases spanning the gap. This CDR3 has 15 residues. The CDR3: CASSSYTPMNTEAFF. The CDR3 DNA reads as TGTGCCAGCAGCTCTTACACACCTATGAACACTGAAGCTTTCTTT.

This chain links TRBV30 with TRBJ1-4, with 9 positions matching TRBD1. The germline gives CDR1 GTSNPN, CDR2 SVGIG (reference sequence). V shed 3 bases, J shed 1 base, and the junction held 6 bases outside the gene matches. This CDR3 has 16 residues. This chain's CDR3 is CAWSWGQGGTNEKLFF. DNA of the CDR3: TGTGCCTGGAGCTGGGGACAGGGAGGAACTAATGAAAAACTGTTTTTT. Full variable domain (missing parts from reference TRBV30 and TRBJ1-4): SQTIHQWPATLVQPVGSPLSLECTVEGTSNPNLYWYRQAAGRGLQLLFYSVGIGQISSEVPQNLSASRPQDRQFILSSKKLLLSDSGFYLCAWSWGQGGTNEKLFFGSGTQLSVL.

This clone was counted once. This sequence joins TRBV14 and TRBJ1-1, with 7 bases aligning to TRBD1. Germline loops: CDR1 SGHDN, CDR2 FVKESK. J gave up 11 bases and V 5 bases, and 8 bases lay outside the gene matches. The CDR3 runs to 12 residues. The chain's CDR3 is CASSDRATGAFF. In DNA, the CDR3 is TGTGCCAGCAGCGACAGGGCAACTGGGGCTTTCTTT.

The CDR3: CASSLERSSYNEQFF. Written as DNA, the CDR3 is TGTGCCAGCAGCTTGGAGCGGAGCTCCTACAATGAGCAGTTCTTC. The V gene is TRBV5-4, the J gene TRBJ2-1; possibly TRBD2 for D (5 bases). V lost 0 bases and J lost 0, with 7 bases in between. This CDR3 spans 15 amino acids. Germline CDR1 is SGHNT and CDR2 is YYREEE (reference sequence).

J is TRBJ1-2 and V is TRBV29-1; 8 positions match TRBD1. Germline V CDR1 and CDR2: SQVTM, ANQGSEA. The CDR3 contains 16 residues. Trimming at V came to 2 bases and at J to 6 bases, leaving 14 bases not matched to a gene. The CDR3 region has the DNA TGCAGCGTTGAATATAGGGGAGGGACAGGCTCGGATGGCTACACCTTC. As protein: CSVEYRGGTGSDGYTF.

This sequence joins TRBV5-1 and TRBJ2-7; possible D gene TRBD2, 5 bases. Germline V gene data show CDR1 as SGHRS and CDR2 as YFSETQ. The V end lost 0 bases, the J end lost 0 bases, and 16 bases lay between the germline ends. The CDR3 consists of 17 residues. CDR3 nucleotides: TGCGCCAGCAGCTTGGGAGGCCGTCAGAGGGCCTCCTACGAGCAGTACTTC. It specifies CASSLGGRQRASYEQYF.

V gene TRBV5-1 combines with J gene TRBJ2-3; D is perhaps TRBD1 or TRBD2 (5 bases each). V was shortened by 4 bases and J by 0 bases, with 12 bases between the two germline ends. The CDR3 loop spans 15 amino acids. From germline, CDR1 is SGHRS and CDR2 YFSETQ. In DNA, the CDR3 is TGCGCCAGCAGCCGCGACTGGGGGAGCACAGATACGCAGTATTTT. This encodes CASSRDWGSTDTQYF.

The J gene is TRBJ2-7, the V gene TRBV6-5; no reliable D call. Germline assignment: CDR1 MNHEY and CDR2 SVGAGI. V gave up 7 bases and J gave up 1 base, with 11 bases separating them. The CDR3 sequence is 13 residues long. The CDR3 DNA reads TGTGCCAGCACCTCGAGCAGGTCCTACGAGCAGTACTTC. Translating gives CASTSSRSYEQYF.

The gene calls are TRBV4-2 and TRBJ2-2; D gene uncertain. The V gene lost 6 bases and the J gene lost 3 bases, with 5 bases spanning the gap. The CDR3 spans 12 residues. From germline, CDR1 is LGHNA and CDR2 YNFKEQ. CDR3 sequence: CASSLDTGELFF. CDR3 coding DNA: TGTGCCAGCAGTTTGGACACCGGGGAGCTGTTTTTT.

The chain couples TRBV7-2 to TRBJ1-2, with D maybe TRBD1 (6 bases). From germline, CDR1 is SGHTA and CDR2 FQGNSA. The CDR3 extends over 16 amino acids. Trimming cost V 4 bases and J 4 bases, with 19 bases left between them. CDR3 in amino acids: CASSSYRAPELYGYTF. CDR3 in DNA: TGTGCCAGCAGCTCTTACAGGGCCCCCGAACTCTATGGCTACACCTTC.

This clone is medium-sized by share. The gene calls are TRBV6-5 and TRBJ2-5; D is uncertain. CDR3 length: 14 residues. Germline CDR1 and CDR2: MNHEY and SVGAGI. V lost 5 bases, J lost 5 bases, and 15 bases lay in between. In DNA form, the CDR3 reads TGTGCCAGCAGTAGGACGAGGTCCCGGGAGACCCAGTACTTC. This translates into CASSRTRSRETQYF.

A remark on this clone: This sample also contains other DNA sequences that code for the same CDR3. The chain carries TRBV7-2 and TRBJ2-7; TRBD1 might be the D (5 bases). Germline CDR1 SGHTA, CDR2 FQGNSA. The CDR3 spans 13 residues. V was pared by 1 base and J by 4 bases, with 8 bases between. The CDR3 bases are TGTGCCAGCAGCTTAGGACAGATATACGAGCAGTACTTC. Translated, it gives CASSLGQIYEQYF.

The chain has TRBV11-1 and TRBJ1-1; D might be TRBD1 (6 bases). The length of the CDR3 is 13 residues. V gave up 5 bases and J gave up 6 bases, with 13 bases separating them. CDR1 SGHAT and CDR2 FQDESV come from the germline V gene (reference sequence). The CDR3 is CASSTNRVPEAFF. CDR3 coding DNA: TGTGCCAGCAGCACCAACAGGGTCCCTGAAGCTTTCTTT.

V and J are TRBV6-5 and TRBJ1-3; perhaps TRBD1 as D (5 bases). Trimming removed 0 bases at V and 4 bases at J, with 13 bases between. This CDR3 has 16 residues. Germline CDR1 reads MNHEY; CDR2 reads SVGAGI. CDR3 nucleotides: TGTGCCAGCAGTTACTCGCGGGGGTCATCCGGAAACACCATATATTTT. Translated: CASSYSRGSSGNTIYF.

The CDR3 DNA follows: TGCGCCAGCAGCCAGACGACAGGGGGAAGGGAAAAACTGTTTTTT. It codes for CASSQTTGGREKLFF. This chain joins TRBV4-1 and TRBJ1-4, with 9 positions matching TRBD1. Germline V CDR1 and CDR2: MGHRA, YSYEKL. Losses at the gene ends were 3 bases for V and 8 bases for J; bases not matched to a gene: 7. The CDR3 consists of 15 residues.

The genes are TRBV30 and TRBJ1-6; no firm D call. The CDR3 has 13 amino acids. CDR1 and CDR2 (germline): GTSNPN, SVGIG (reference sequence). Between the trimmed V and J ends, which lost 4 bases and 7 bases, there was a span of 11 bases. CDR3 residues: CAWKYSQNSPLHF. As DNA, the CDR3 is TGTGCCTGGAAGTACAGCCAGAATTCACCCCTCCACTTT.

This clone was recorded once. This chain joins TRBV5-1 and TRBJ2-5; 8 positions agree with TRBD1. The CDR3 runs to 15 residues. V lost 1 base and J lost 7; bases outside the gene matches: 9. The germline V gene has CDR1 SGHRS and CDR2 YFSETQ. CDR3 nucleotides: TGCGCCAGCAGCTTGTATCGCAGGGGGCAGGGGACCCAGTACTTC. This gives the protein CASSLYRRGQGTQYF.

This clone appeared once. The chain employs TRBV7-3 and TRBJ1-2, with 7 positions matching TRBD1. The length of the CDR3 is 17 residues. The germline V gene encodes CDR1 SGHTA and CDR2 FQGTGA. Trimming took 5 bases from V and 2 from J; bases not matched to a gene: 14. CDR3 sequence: CASSASPQGLTNYGYTF. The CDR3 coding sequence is TGTGCCAGCAGCGCCTCACCACAGGGGCTAACCAACTATGGCTACACCTTC.